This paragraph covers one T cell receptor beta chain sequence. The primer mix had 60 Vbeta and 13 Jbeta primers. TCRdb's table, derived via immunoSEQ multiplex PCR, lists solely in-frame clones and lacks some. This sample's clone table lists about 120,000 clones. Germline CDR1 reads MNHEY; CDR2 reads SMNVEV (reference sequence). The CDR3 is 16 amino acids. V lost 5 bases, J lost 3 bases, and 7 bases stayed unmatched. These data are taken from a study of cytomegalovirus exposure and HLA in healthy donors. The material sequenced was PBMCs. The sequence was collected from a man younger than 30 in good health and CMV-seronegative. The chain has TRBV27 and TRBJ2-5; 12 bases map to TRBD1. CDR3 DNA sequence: TGTGCCAGCAGTCTTACCGGGACAGGGGGCAAAGAGACCCAGTACTTC. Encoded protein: CASSLTGTGGKETQYF.